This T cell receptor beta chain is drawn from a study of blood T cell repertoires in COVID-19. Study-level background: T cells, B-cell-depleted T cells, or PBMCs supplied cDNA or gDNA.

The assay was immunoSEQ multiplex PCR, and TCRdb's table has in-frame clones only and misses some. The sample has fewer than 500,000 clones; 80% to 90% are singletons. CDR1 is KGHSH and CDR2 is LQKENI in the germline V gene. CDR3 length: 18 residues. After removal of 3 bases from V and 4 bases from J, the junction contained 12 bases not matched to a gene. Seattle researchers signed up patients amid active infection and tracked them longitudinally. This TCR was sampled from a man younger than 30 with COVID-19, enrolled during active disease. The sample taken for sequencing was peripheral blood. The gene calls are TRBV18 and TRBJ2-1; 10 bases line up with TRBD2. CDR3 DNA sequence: TGTGCCAGCTCACCGCAGCGGGAGGGCCTTCTAGTGTACAATGAGCAGTTCTTC. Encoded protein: CASSPQREGLLVYNEQFF.